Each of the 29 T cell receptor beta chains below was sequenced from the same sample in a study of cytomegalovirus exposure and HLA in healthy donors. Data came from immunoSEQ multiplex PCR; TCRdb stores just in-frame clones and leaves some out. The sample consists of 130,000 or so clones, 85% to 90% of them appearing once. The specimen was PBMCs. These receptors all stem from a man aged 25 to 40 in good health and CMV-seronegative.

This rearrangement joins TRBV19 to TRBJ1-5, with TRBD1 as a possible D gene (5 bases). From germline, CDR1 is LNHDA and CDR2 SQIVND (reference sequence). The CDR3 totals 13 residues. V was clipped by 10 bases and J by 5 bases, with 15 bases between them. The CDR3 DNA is TGTGCCACCCAACCTCCAGGGTATCAGCCCCAGCATTTT. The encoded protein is CATQPPGYQPQHF.

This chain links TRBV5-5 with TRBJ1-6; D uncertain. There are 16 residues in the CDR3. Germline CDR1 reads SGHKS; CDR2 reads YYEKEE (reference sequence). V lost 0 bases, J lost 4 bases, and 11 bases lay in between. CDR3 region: CASSLEQSVYNSPLHF. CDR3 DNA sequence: TGTGCCAGCAGCTTGGAACAGTCTGTATATAATTCACCCCTCCACTTT.

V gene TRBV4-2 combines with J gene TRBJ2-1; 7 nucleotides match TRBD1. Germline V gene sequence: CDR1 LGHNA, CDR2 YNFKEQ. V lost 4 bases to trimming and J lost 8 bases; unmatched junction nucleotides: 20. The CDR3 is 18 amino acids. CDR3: CASSPGLQTGDDGDEQFF. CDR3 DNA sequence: TGTGCCAGCAGCCCAGGGCTACAAACAGGGGATGATGGGGATGAGCAGTTCTTC.

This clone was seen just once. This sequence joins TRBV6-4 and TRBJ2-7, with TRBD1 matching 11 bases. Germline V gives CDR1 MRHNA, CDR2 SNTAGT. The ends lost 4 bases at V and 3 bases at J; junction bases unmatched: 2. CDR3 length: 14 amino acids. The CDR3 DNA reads TGTGCCAGCAGTGTGGGACAGGGGGACTACGAGCAGTACTTC. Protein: CASSVGQGDYEQYF.

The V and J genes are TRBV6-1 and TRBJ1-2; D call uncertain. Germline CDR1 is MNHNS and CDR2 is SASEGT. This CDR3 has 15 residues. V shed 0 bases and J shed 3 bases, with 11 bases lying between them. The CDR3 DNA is TGTGCCAGCAGTGAAGCCCCGCGGGAATACTATGGCTACACCTTC. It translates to CASSEAPREYYGYTF.

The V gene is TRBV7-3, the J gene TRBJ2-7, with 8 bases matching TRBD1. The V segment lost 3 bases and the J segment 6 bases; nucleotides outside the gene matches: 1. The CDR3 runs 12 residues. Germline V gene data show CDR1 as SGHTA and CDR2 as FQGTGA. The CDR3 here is CASSFGQGEQYF. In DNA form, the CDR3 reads TGTGCCAGCAGCTTCGGACAGGGCGAGCAGTACTTC.

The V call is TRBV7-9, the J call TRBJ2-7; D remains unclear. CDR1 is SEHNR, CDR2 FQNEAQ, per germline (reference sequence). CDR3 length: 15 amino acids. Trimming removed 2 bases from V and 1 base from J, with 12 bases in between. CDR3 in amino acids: CASSLSWAVSYEQYF. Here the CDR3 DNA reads TGTGCCAGCAGCTTATCATGGGCAGTTTCCTACGAGCAGTACTTC.

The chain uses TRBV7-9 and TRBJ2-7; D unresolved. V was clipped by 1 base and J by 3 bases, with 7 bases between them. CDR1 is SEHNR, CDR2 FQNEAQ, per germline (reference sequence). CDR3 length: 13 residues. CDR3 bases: TGTGCCAGCAGCTTAGTTCGCAGCTACGAGCAGTACTTC. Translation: CASSLVRSYEQYF.

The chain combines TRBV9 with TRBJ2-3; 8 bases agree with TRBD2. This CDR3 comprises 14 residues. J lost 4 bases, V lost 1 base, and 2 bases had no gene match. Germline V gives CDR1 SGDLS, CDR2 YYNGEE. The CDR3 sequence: CASSVTAGADTQYF. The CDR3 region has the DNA TGTGCCAGCAGCGTAACAGCGGGGGCAGATACGCAGTATTTT. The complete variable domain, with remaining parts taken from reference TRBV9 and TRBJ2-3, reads DSGVTQTPKHLITATGQRVTLRCSPRSGDLSVYWYQQSLDQGLQFLIQYYNGEERAKGNILERFSAQQFPDLHSELNLSSLELGDSALYFCASSVTAGADTQYFGPGTRLTVL.

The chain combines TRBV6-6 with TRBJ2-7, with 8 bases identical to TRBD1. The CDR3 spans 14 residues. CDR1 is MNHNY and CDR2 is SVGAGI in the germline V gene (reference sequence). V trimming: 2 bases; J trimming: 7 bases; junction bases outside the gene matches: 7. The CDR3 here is CASSYLGRGQEQYF. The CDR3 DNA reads TGTGCCAGCAGTTACCTGGGCAGGGGGCAGGAGCAGTACTTC.

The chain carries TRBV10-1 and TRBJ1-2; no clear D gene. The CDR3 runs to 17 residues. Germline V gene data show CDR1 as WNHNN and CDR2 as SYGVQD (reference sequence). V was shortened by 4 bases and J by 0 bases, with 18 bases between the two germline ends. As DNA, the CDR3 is TGCGCCAGCAGTGGGGGAGGCCACAGAGCCACTAACTATGGCTACACCTTC. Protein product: CASSGGGHRATNYGYTF.

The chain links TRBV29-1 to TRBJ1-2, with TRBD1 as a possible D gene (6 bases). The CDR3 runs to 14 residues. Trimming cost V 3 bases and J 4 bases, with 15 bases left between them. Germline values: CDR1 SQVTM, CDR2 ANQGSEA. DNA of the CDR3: TGCAGCGTTGAGGAGGACACCAGGGGCTATGGCTACACCTTC. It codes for CSVEEDTRGYGYTF.

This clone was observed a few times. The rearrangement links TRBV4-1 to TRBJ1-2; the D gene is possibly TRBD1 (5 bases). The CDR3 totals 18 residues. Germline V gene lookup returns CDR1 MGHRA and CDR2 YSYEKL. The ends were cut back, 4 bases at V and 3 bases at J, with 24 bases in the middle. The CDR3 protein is CASSLIAGPKTADYGYTF. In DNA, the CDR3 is TGCGCCAGCAGCCTCATCGCTGGCCCCAAGACAGCTGACTATGGCTACACCTTC.

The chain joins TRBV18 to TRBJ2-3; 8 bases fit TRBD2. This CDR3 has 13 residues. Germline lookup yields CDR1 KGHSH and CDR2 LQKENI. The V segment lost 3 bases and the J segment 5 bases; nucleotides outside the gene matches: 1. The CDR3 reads CASSPREEDTQYF. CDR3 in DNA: TGTGCCAGCTCACCGCGGGAGGAAGATACGCAGTATTTT.

CDR3 amino acids: CASSDTGGNTEAFF. CDR3 nucleotide sequence: TGTGCCAGCAGTGATACAGGGGGGAACACTGAAGCTTTCTTT. V is TRBV6-1 and J is TRBJ1-1, with 8 nucleotides matching TRBD1. V shed 3 bases, J shed 1 base, and the junction held 1 base outside the gene matches. Germline CDR1 MNHNS, CDR2 SASEGT. The CDR3 has 14 residues.

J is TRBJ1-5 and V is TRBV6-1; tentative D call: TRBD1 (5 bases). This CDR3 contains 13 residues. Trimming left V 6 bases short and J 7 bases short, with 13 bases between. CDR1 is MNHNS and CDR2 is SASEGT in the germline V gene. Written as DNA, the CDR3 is TGTGCCAGCAGAAGACAGATGCCCCAGCCCCAGCATTTT. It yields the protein CASRRQMPQPQHF.

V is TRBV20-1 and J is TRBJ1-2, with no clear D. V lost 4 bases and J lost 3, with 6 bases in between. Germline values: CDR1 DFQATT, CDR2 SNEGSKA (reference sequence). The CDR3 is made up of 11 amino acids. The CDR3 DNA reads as TGCAGTGCTATCGGGTACTATGGCTACACCTTC. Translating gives CSAIGYYGYTF.

For the CDR3, the DNA is TGTGCGGCCGGGACAGGAAGCAATCAGCCCCAGCATTTT. It codes for CAAGTGSNQPQHF. The V gene is TRBV27, the J gene TRBJ1-5, with 8 bases identical to TRBD1. From germline, CDR1 is MNHEY and CDR2 SMNVEV (reference sequence). The CDR3 spans 13 residues.

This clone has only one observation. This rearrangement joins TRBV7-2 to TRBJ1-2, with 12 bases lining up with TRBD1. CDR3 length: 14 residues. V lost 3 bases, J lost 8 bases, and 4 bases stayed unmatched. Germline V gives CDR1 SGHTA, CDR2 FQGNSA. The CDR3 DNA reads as TGTGCCAGCAGCTTCGGGACAGGGGGCGAAGGCTACACCTTC. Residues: CASSFGTGGEGYTF.

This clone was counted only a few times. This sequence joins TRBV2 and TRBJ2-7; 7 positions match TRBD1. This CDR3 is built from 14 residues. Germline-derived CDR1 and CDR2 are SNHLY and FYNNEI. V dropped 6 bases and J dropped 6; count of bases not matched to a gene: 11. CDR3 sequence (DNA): TGTGCCAGCAGCGAACAGGGGTCGTTGGGCGAGCAGTACTTC. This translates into CASSEQGSLGEQYF.

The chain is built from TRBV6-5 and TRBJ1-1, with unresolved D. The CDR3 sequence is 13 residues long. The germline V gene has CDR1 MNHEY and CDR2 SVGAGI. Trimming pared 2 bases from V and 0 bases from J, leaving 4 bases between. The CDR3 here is CASSYELNTEAFF. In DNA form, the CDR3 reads TGTGCCAGCAGTTACGAGTTGAACACTGAAGCTTTCTTT.

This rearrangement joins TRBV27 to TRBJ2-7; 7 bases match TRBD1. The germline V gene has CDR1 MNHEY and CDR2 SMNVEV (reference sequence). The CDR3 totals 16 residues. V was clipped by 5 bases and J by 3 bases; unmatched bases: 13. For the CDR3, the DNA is TGTGCCAGCAGTCCCACGCTTTTAGGGGGCGGCTACGAGCAGTACTTC. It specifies CASSPTLLGGGYEQYF.

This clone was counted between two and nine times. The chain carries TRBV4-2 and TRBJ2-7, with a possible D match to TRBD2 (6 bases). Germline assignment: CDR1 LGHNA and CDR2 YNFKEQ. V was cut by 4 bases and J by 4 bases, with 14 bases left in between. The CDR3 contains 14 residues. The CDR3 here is CASSRGGAGYEQYF. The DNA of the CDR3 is TGTGCCAGCAGCCGAGGCGGGGCCGGATACGAGCAGTACTTC.

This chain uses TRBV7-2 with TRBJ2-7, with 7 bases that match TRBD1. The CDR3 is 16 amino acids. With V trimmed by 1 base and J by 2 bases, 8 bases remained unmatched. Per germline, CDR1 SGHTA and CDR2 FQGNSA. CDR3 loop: CASSLGGGVVTYEQYF. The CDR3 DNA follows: TGTGCCAGCAGCTTAGGAGGGGGCGTAGTTACCTACGAGCAGTACTTC.

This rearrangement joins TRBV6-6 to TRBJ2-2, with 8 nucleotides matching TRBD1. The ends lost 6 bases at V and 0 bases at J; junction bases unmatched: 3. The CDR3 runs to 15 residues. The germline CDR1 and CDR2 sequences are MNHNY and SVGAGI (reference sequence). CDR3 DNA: TGTGCCAGCAGAACGGGACAGGCGAACACCGGGGAGCTGTTTTTT. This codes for CASRTGQANTGELFF.

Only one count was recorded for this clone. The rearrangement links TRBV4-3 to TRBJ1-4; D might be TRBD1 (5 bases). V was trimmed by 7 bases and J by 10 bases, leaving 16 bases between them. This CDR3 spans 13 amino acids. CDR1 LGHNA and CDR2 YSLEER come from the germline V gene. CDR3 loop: CASKDTAVGKLFF. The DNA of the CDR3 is TGCGCCAGCAAGGACACCGCCGTGGGAAAACTGTTTTTT.

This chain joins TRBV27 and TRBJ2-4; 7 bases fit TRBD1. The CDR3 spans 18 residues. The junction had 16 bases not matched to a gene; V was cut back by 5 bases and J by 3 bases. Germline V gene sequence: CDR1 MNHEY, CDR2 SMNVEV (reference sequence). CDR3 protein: CASSPNFPQGIVKNIQYF. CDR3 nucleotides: TGTGCCAGCAGTCCCAATTTCCCACAGGGGATCGTCAAAAACATTCAGTACTTC.

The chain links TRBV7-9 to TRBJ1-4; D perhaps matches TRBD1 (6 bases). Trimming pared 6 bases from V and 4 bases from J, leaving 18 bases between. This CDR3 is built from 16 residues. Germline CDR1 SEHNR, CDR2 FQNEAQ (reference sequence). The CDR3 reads CASRIGAGGLNEKLFF. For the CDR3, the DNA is TGTGCCAGCAGGATAGGGGCGGGGGGCCTTAATGAAAAACTGTTTTTT.

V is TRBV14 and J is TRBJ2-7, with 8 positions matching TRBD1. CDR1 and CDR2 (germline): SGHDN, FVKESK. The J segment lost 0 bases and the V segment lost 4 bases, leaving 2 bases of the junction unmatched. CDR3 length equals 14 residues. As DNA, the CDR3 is TGTGCCAGCAGCCGACAGGGGCCCTCCTACGAGCAGTACTTC. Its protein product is CASSRQGPSYEQYF.